Below, one TCR beta chain is given with its context. Its antigen remains unidentified. Cells designated naive CD8 were CD45RO-negative and were positively selected for CCR7, with terminally differentiated effector memory CD45RA+ cells excluded. Donors were healthy HIV-negative adults without recent acute infections or vaccinations. Assay: immunoSEQ multiplex PCR; the TCRdb copy retains only in-frame clones and omits some. The sample holds roughly 2.1 million clones, just over 90% seen once. The sample originates from a study of shared clonotypes between healthy human individuals. CDR3 length: 14 residues. V lost 0 bases and J 1 base, leaving 8 bases between the germline ends. Germline V gene sequence: CDR1 SGHRS, CDR2 YFSETQ. Regarding the study as a whole: Naive CD4 clonotypes overlapped across a handful of donors at roughly 5%. The small donor group covered limited genetic and exposure diversity. Lower generation probabilities were found for non-shared clonotypes than for those shared by all four donors.

The chain couples TRBV5-1 to TRBJ2-7; D is uncertain. This clonotype was obtained from a man in his late teens or twenties in good health. Some clones in this sample may be carry-over from other donors' samples. Sequencing was done on a sample of naive CD8+ T cells from PBMCs. CDR3: CASSLEPESYEQYF. The CDR3 DNA sequence: TGCGCCAGCAGCTTGGAACCCGAGTCCTACGAGCAGTACTTC.